Detailed here is one T cell receptor beta chain. Generated by immunoSEQ multiplex PCR, the TCRdb table keeps only in-frame clones and is missing some. The data contain around 300,000 clones, approximately 90% of them singletons. This record belongs to a study of blood T cell repertoires in COVID-19. The CDR3 spans 15 residues. CDR1 and CDR2 (germline): MNHEY, SMNVEV (reference sequence). The V gene end was trimmed by 5 bases and the J gene end by 5 bases; junction bases not matched to a gene: 5. Recruitment covered about two dozen US areas and drew participants whose ages spanned roughly 18 to 90 years. Cohort allocation depended upon clinical history that participants reported.

The TCR was taken from a woman in her sixties in a cohort exposed to, infected with or recovered from COVID-19 (not recorded which). Sequencing was carried out using PBMCs or T cells enriched from blood (not recorded which). The chain combines TRBV27 with TRBJ1-5; TRBD1 agrees at 11 bases. The DNA for the CDR3 is TGTGCCAGCAGTAGTGGACAGGGGGCATATCAGCCCCAGCATTTT. Translated, it gives CASSSGQGAYQPQHF.